This record looks at one T cell receptor beta chain sequence and its context. Compared with germline, one end of the junction differs, possibly owing to a read error. This sample stems from a study of molecular identifiers for immune sequencing clone quantification. CDR3 length: 13 amino acids. Germline loops: CDR1 SGDLS, CDR2 YYNGEE. TCRdb used MiXCR to reprocess the PCR reads, holding one entry per CDR3 protein. The sample contains 50,000 or so distinct CDR3 sequences, 25% of which appear only once. The source is a human donor in good health. Some libraries in this study had Jurkat cell RNA spiked in. Sequenced: naive CD8+ T cells from blood, with Jurkat cell RNA spiked in. The subset is: FACS-sorted CD8+CD4-CCR7+CD45RA+ naive T cells. The genes are TRBV9 and TRBJ1-1; unclear D gene. The CDR3 sequence: CASIVVMNTEAFF. CDR3 DNA: TGTGCCAGCATCGTAGTGATGAACACTGAAGCTTTCTTT.